The next 23 T cell receptor beta chains were all read from a single sample in a study of PD-1 blockade in mismatch repair-deficient tumors. Generated by immunoSEQ multiplex PCR, the TCRdb table keeps only in-frame clones and is missing some. The table lists around 38,000 clones, 75% to 85% of them singletons. The source material was peripheral blood, sampled 4 weeks after starting pembrolizumab. These receptors were obtained from an adult with mismatch repair-deficient cancer.

This chain links TRBV7-3 with TRBJ2-7; the D call may be TRBD1 or TRBD2 (5 bases each). The CDR3 totals 13 residues. Deletions cut 10 bases from V and 2 bases from J, with 15 bases between. Germline CDR1 SGHTA, CDR2 FQGTGA. For the CDR3, the DNA is TGTGCCATCGCAGGGACGGGGACCTACGAGCAGTACTTC. This codes for CAIAGTGTYEQYF.

This sequence joins TRBV6-1 and TRBJ2-5; 11 bases line up with TRBD2. This CDR3 contains 13 residues. Per germline, CDR1 MNHNS and CDR2 SASEGT. The trim removed 11 bases at V and 2 bases at J, leaving 4 bases unmatched. Here the CDR3 DNA reads TGTGCCGGGGGACTAGCGGTTCAAGAGACCCAGTACTTC. Protein product: CAGGLAVQETQYF.

The genes are TRBV11-2 and TRBJ2-1; no clear D. Per germline, CDR1 SGHAT and CDR2 FQNNGV. The CDR3 is made up of 15 amino acids. Trimming shortened V by 3 bases and J by 2 bases, and 11 bases separated the two germline ends. CDR3 sequence reads: CASSFRVGPYNEQFF. Written as DNA, the CDR3 is TGTGCCAGCAGCTTTCGGGTAGGACCCTACAATGAGCAGTTCTTC.

This clone was counted between two and nine times. Other nucleotide sequences from this sample produce the same CDR3. The gene calls are TRBV6-1 and TRBJ1-5; D unresolved. Germline CDR1 MNHNS, CDR2 SASEGT. The CDR3 is 16 residues long. V lost 2 bases to trimming and J lost 0 bases, with 11 bases between them. CDR3 nucleotides: TGTGCCAGCAGTGAATTACCCCCGGGTAGCAATCAGCCCCAGCATTTT. It codes for CASSELPPGSNQPQHF.

The CDR3 here is CATSRGLAEVYNEQFF. For the CDR3, the DNA is TGTGCCACCAGCAGGGGGCTAGCGGAGGTATACAATGAGCAGTTCTTC. The V gene is TRBV15, the J gene TRBJ2-1; 7 bases match TRBD2. Looked up from germline, CDR1 is LNHNV and CDR2 is YYDKDF (reference sequence). This CDR3 contains 16 residues. J was trimmed by 4 bases and V by 3 bases; bases with no gene match: 9.

J is TRBJ2-7 and V is TRBV2; TRBD2 agrees at 11 bases. V shed 4 bases and J 6 bases; nucleotides not matched to a gene: 2. CDR1 SNHLY and CDR2 FYNNEI come from the germline V gene. The CDR3 covers 13 residues. The CDR3 region is CASSVLAGVEQYF. The CDR3 coding sequence is TGTGCCAGCAGTGTACTAGCGGGAGTCGAGCAGTACTTC.

The rearrangement links TRBV5-1 to TRBJ1-1, with D uncertain. This CDR3 comprises 15 residues. Deletions cut 0 bases from V and 4 bases from J, with 13 bases between. Germline V gene data show CDR1 as SGHRS and CDR2 as YFSETQ. The CDR3 DNA follows: TGCGCCAGCAGCTTGGCGGGAGGTCCGGGCACTGAAGCTTTCTTT. Protein sequence: CASSLAGGPGTEAFF.

V usage is TRBV29-1 and J usage is TRBJ1-2; D remains unclear. Trimming stripped 3 bases from V and 4 bases from J, with 9 bases between. This CDR3 is 12 amino acids long. The germline CDR1 and CDR2 sequences are SQVTM and ANQGSEA. CDR3 in DNA: TGCAGCGTTGAGATAGCGGGCTATGGCTACACCTTC. It translates to CSVEIAGYGYTF.

The chain employs TRBV5-6 and TRBJ2-5, with D unresolved. The CDR3 is made up of 16 amino acids. V lost 0 bases and J 2 bases, leaving 14 bases between the germline ends. Germline CDR1 and CDR2: SGHDT and YYEEEE. The CDR3 nucleotides read TGTGCCAGCAGCTTGGGTGTTGGCAAACTTCAAGAGACCCAGTACTTC. This codes for CASSLGVGKLQETQYF.

This chain links TRBV9 with TRBJ2-7, with unresolved D. Trimming left V 0 bases short and J 7 bases short, with 11 bases between. CDR3 length equals 13 residues. The germline V gene has CDR1 SGDLS and CDR2 YYNGEE. CDR3 amino acids: CASSVGVRSEQYF. The DNA for the CDR3 is TGTGCCAGCAGCGTAGGGGTCCGGAGTGAGCAGTACTTC.

J is TRBJ1-2 and V is TRBV7-9; D is ambiguous. This CDR3 region has 14 residues. Deletions cut 2 bases from V and 4 bases from J, with 11 bases between. Germline V lookup: CDR1 SEHNR, CDR2 FQNEAQ (reference sequence). CDR3 protein: CASSLSGSSYGYTF. The CDR3 coding sequence is TGTGCCAGCAGCTTATCGGGCAGCTCCTATGGCTACACCTTC.

The chain carries TRBV11-1 and TRBJ2-1; TRBD1 matches at 10 bases. This CDR3 region has 15 residues. Germline CDR1 reads SGHAT; CDR2 reads FQDESV (reference sequence). The ends lost 4 bases at V and 7 bases at J; junction bases unmatched: 7. In nucleotides, the CDR3 is TGTGCCAGCAGCTCCCGACAGGGGGCGCGTAATGAGCAGTTCTTC. Protein: CASSSRQGARNEQFF.

The V call is TRBV4-1, the J call TRBJ1-1; D not certain. Trimming removed 0 bases at V and 5 bases at J, with 22 bases between. This CDR3 region has 18 residues. From germline, CDR1 is MGHRA and CDR2 YSYEKL. The CDR3 DNA reads as TGCGCCAGCAGCCAAGATGCGTTGCGGAGCAGGCGAACGACTGAAGCTTTCTTT. This codes for CASSQDALRSRRTTEAFF.

This clone was seen just once. The V gene is TRBV27, the J gene TRBJ2-7; D tentatively reads TRBD1 or TRBD2 (5 bases each). This CDR3 is built from 19 residues. CDR1 and CDR2 (germline): MNHEY, SMNVEV (reference sequence). The germline V and J ends were trimmed by 0 bases and 0 bases, with 21 bases remaining between them. CDR3 in DNA: TGTGCCAGCAGTTTATCCTCCCCGGGGCAGGATTTTAGCTCCTACGAGCAGTACTTC. Its translation is CASSLSSPGQDFSSYEQYF.

The genes are TRBV28 and TRBJ1-5, with D possibly matching TRBD1 (5 bases). Per the germline V gene, CDR1 is MDHEN and CDR2 is SYDVKM. The V end lost 7 bases, the J end lost 8 bases, and 24 bases lay between the germline ends. CDR3 size: 16 residues. The CDR3 sequence: CASTRLLGDLREPQHF. CDR3 coding DNA: TGTGCCAGCACGAGGTTGTTGGGGGATCTGAGGGAGCCCCAGCATTTT.

The chain combines TRBV25-1 with TRBJ1-1; D uncertain. V dropped 3 bases and J dropped 0 bases, with 5 bases sitting between them. Germline assignment: CDR1 MGHDK and CDR2 SYGVNS. The CDR3 contains 13 residues. This CDR3 is CASSEFLNTEAFF. CDR3 sequence (DNA): TGTGCCAGCAGTGAGTTCTTGAACACTGAAGCTTTCTTT. The full variable domain, its missing parts supplied by reference TRBV25-1 and TRBJ1-1, is EADIYQTPRYLVIGTGKKITLECSQTMGHDKMYWYQQDPGMELHLIHYSYGVNSTEKGDLSSESTVSRIRTEHFPLTLESARPSHTSQYLCASSEFLNTEAFFGQGTRLTVV.

The rearrangement uses TRBV4-1 and TRBJ2-2; D uncertain. This CDR3 is built from 14 residues. The germline V gene has CDR1 MGHRA and CDR2 YSYEKL. V was pared by 1 base and J by 7 bases, with 10 bases between. CDR3 residues: CASSQGKAVGELFF. As DNA, the CDR3 is TGCGCCAGCAGCCAAGGGAAGGCTGTCGGGGAGCTGTTTTTT.

This clone was seen many times. This rearrangement joins TRBV11-2 to TRBJ2-5; D may be TRBD2 (7 bases). This CDR3 contains 16 residues. V was trimmed by 5 bases and J by 5 bases, leaving 21 bases between them. Germline V gene lookup returns CDR1 SGHAT and CDR2 FQNNGV. The chain's CDR3 is CASSPISSGGGETQYF. The CDR3 nucleotides read TGTGCCAGCAGCCCGATCTCTAGCGGAGGGGGGGAGACCCAGTACTTC.

The chain carries TRBV30 and TRBJ2-3; TRBD1 might be the D (7 bases). The V end was cut by 1 base, the J end by 2 bases, with 13 bases between. Germline-derived CDR1 and CDR2 are GTSNPN and SVGIG (reference sequence). The length of the CDR3 is 15 residues. CDR3 residues: CAWSGGTALTDTQYF. CDR3 DNA: TGTGCCTGGAGTGGCGGGACAGCCCTCACAGATACGCAGTATTTT.

V is TRBV21-1 and J is TRBJ2-1; TRBD2 was called by the table and not checked on the DNA. TRBV21-1 corresponds to a pseudogene. This CDR3 comprises 16 residues. The CDR3 sequence: CASSKKRERLCHEQFF. The CDR3 coding sequence is TGTGCCAGCAGCAAGAAACGGGAGCGTCTTTGTCATGAGCAGTTCTTC.

This chain uses TRBV6-1 with TRBJ1-5; 9 nucleotides line up with TRBD1. The V and J ends lost 4 bases and 7 bases, in that order; junction bases with no gene match: 8. Germline V gives CDR1 MNHNS, CDR2 SASEGT. CDR3 length: 15 residues. The DNA of the CDR3 is TGTGCCAGCAGTGCAAACAGGGGGCTTGGCCAGCCCCAGCATTTT. It yields the protein CASSANRGLGQPQHF.

The V and J genes are TRBV6-1 and TRBJ2-3; a weak D match, TRBD2 (6 bases). Trimming shortened V by 2 bases and J by 1 base, and 10 bases separated the two germline ends. The CDR3 length is 15 residues. The germline V gene has CDR1 MNHNS and CDR2 SASEGT. The CDR3 sequence is CASSEPPSGTDTQYF. DNA for the CDR3: TGTGCCAGCAGTGAACCCCCTAGCGGCACAGATACGCAGTATTTT.

CDR3: CASSGRTGGASGQPQHF. The CDR3 region has the DNA TGTGCCAGCAGTGGACGGACAGGGGGCGCCTCGGGTCAGCCCCAGCATTTT. This chain uses TRBV6-1 with TRBJ1-5; TRBD1 matches 11 bases. Germline CDR1 is MNHNS and CDR2 is SASEGT. The J segment lost 6 bases and the V segment lost 4 bases, leaving 11 bases of the junction unmatched. This CDR3 contains 17 residues.